The rows below give T cell receptor beta chains drawn from one sample of a study of T cell repertoires in cytomegalovirus infection. For these TCRs, the target antigens are not known. From the reads, TCRdb called clonotypes with MiXCR, one entry per CDR3 protein. The sample includes around 99,000 distinct CDR3 sequences, about 30% of them seen just once. Sequencing used CD8+ T cells from cultured PBMCs, obtained from culture after CMV antigen stimulation. The receptors stem from a human donor in good health (CMV status not recorded). Some clones in this sample may be carry-over from other donors' samples. Both conserved end residues are part of each CDR3. Each record gives: CDR3 protein, CDR3 DNA, J gene, V gene, clone size, D gene. A D gene is named only where the DNA matches it firmly. A clone size is listed for some rows: how often the clone was seen (once, few, many), or a class if it is expanded.

CASSLDGGGLDEQFF | TGTGCCAGCAGCTTAGACGGGGGCGGGTTGGATGAGCAGTTCTTC | TRBJ2-1 | TRBV7-8 | once | -
CASRRGENTEAFF | TGTGCCAGTAGACGAGGGGAGAACACTGAAGCTTTCTTT | TRBJ1-1 | TRBV9 | - | -
CASSGVTGGINNEQFF | TGTGCCAGCAGCGGGGTCACAGGGGGCATCAACAATGAGCAGTTCTTC | TRBJ2-1 | TRBV7-9 | - | TRBD1
CASSGGVEKLNTEAFF | TGTGCCAGCAGTGGGGGGGTGGAGAAACTGAACACTGAAGCTTTCTTT | TRBJ1-1 | TRBV2 | - | -
CASSISGGRGEQFF | TGTGCCAGTAGTATTAGCGGGGGCCGGGGTGAGCAGTTCTTC | TRBJ2-1 | TRBV19 | few | TRBD2
CASGLALGFEAFF | TGTGCTAGTGGTTTGGCCCTGGGATTTGAAGCTTTCTTT | TRBJ1-1 | TRBV12-5 | - | -
CASSYSQNTEAFF | TGTGCCAGCAGTTACAGCCAGAACACTGAAGCTTTCTTT | TRBJ1-1 | TRBV6-5 | - | -
CASSLTSGVHNEQFF | TGTGCCAGCAGCCTGACTAGCGGGGTCCACAATGAGCAGTTCTTC | TRBJ2-1 | TRBV7-2 | - | TRBD2
CASSLRERGPRVDTEAFF | TGTGCCAGCAGCCTTCGAGAGAGGGGGCCCCGGGTCGACACTGAAGCTTTCTTT | TRBJ1-1 | TRBV7-6 | many | TRBD1
CASSSGTSGATDTQYF | TGTGCCAGCAGTTCCGGGACTAGCGGGGCCACAGATACGCAGTATTTT | TRBJ2-3 | TRBV2 | - | TRBD2
CASSWGGNTEAFF | TGTGCCAGCAGTTGGGGGGGGAACACTGAAGCTTTCTTT | TRBJ1-1 | TRBV12-3/TRBV12-4 | many | -
CAISEGTNQPQHF | TGTGCCATCAGTGAGGGGACCAATCAGCCCCAGCATTTT | TRBJ1-5 | TRBV10-3 | - | -
CASSIGASYYNEQFF | TGTGCCAGTAGTATAGGGGCCAGTTATTACAATGAGCAGTTCTTC | TRBJ2-1 | TRBV19 | once | -
CASSEDLSGALGQPQHF | TGTGCCAGCAGTGAAGATCTATCAGGGGCCCTCGGTCAGCCCCAGCATTTT | TRBJ1-5 | TRBV2 | - | -
CASSLTTSLSETQYF | TGTGCCAGCAGCCTCACGACTAGTCTCTCAGAGACCCAGTACTTC | TRBJ2-5 | TRBV9 | many | -
CASSLGAPKMNTEAFF | TGTGCCAGCAGCCTGGGGGCGCCGAAGATGAACACTGAAGCTTTCTTT | TRBJ1-1 | TRBV7-9 | few | -
CSVGLAAPTDTQYF | TGCAGCGTAGGACTAGCGGCTCCCACAGATACGCAGTATTTT | TRBJ2-3 | TRBV29-1 | - | TRBD2
CASSLNPAEQYF | TGTGCCAGCAGCTTAAATCCGGCCGAGCAGTACTTC | TRBJ2-7 | TRBV7-9 | - | -
CATEGTGPTGELFF | TGTGCCACCGAAGGGACAGGGCCCACCGGGGAGCTGTTTTTT | TRBJ2-2 | TRBV19 | few | TRBD1
CASSPQGWAKNIQYF | TGTGCCAGCAGCCCACAGGGATGGGCCAAAAACATTCAGTACTTC | TRBJ2-4 | TRBV7-6 | - | -
CASSSLAGGPETQYF | TGTGCCAGCAGCTCTCTAGCGGGGGGGCCGGAGACCCAGTACTTC | TRBJ2-5 | TRBV7-2 | many | TRBD2
CASSLGQGYEAFF | TGTGCCAGCAGCTTAGGACAGGGATATGAAGCTTTCTTT | TRBJ1-1 | TRBV7-7 | few | TRBD1
CASSGTSGGAWKTQYF | TGTGCCAGCAGTGGGACTAGCGGGGGGGCCTGGAAGACCCAGTACTTC | TRBJ2-5 | TRBV11-2 | once | TRBD2
CASSLESFREQYF | TGTGCCAGCAGTTTAGAAAGCTTCAGGGAGCAGTACTTC | TRBJ2-7 | TRBV12-3/TRBV12-4 | few | -
CASSLDSQGYGYTF | TGTGCCAGCAGTTTGGACAGTCAAGGCTATGGCTACACCTTC | TRBJ1-2 | TRBV27 | once | -
CASSPGDKDYGYTF | TGTGCCAGCAGTCCCGGGGACAAAGACTATGGCTACACCTTC | TRBJ1-2 | TRBV27 | - | -
CASTMGVTNIQYF | TGTGCCAGCACCATGGGGGTTACTAACATTCAGTACTTC | TRBJ2-4 | TRBV12-3/TRBV12-4 | - | -
CASSQSPSGGTLNEQFF | TGCGCCAGCAGCCAAAGTCCTAGCGGGGGAACCTTAAATGAGCAGTTCTTC | TRBJ2-1 | TRBV4-1 | - | TRBD2
CASSTGQGAPLEAFF | TGTGCCAGCAGTACGGGACAGGGGGCCCCTCTTGAAGCTTTCTTT | TRBJ1-1 | TRBV27 | - | TRBD1
CASSMLQQAGYGYTF | TGTGCCAGTAGTATGCTTCAGCAAGCAGGCTATGGCTACACCTTC | TRBJ1-2 | TRBV19 | few | -
CASSLVRTYTGELFF | TGTGCCAGCAGCTTAGTCAGGACATACACCGGGGAGCTGTTTTTT | TRBJ2-2 | TRBV7-2 | many | -
CASSSLLIAGDQETQYF | TGTGCCAGCAGTTCCCTCCTGATCGCGGGGGACCAAGAGACCCAGTACTTC | TRBJ2-5 | TRBV27 | few | TRBD2